The rows below give T cell receptor beta chains drawn from one sample of a study of blood T cell repertoires in COVID-19. Sequenced by immunoSEQ multiplex PCR; TCRdb stores in-frame clones only, minus some. Altogether a few hundred thousand clones are present, roughly 87% being singletons, with the ten largest covering under 1.3%. The sample consisted of PBMCs or T cells enriched from blood (not recorded which). Every receptor here comes from a woman in her thirties who had recovered from COVID-19. The CDR3 runs from the conserved cysteine through the conserved F or W. The D gene is left open where the match is weak. For some rows the clone size is stated as once, few or many, or as a class when expanded; others skip it.

cdr3_nt cdr3_aa v_call clone_size d_call j_call
TGTGCCAGCAGCTCGCAAAGGGGAGGGGGCTCCTACGAGCAGTACTTC CASSSQRGGGSYEQYF TRBV7-2 NA NA TRBJ2-7
TGTGCCAGTAGTAGGGGGCTCAATGAGCAGTTCTTC CASSRGLNEQFF TRBV19 NA NA TRBJ2-1
TGTGCCAGCAGCCCGCGTGGTAGCGCGGCGAACACCGGGGAGCTGTTTTTT CASSPRGSAANTGELFF TRBV11-2 NA NA TRBJ2-2
TGTGCCAGCAGTGCAACAGGGAGGGGTGATGGTGAGCAGTTCTTC CASSATGRGDGEQFF TRBV6-4 NA NA TRBJ2-1
TGTGCCAGCTCACCAGAGACAGGGGTTCAGCCCCAGCATTTT CASSPETGVQPQHF TRBV18 NA TRBD1 TRBJ1-5
TGTGCCAGCAGCCAAGCGTTGAGCGGGGGTGGTACGCAGTATTTT CASSQALSGGGTQYF TRBV3-1/TRBV3-2 NA TRBD2 TRBJ2-3
TGCAGCGTTGAACTTCATCAGGGGTGGTTAGTGGAGACCCAGTACTTC CSVELHQGWLVETQYF TRBV29-1 NA NA TRBJ2-5
TGTGCCAGCAGCCCGCGGGCGACCTACGAGCAGTACTTC CASSPRATYEQYF TRBV12-3/TRBV12-4 NA NA TRBJ2-7
TGTGCCAGCAGCTTAGGATTGACAGCAATAAACCCCACAGATACGCAGTATTTT CASSLGLTAINPTDTQYF TRBV7-8 NA NA TRBJ2-3
TGTGCCTGGAGTGTAACAGGGGGGACTGAAGCTTTCTTT CAWSVTGGTEAFF TRBV30 NA TRBD1 TRBJ1-1
TGTGCCACCAGCTCCCCGGGACAGGGTAACTACGAGCAGTACTTC CATSSPGQGNYEQYF TRBV15 NA TRBD1 TRBJ2-7
TGTGCCAGCAACCCCGGGACAGGGGGAAGTCAGCCCCAGCATTTT CASNPGTGGSQPQHF TRBV6-5 NA TRBD1 TRBJ1-5
TGTGCCAGCAGCGATACCGGGACAGGGAATTATCGCAATCAGCCCCAGCATTTT CASSDTGTGNYRNQPQHF TRBV3-1/TRBV3-2 NA TRBD1 TRBJ1-5
TGTGCCAGCAGTTACGGGACAGGGCAAGAGACCCAGTACTTC CASSYGTGQETQYF TRBV6-5 NA TRBD1 TRBJ2-5
TGTGCCAGCAGTTTATTTATAGATTCACCCCTCCACTTT CASSLFIDSPLHF TRBV28 NA NA TRBJ1-6
TGTGCCAGCTCACCTACGACAGGAATGACCCAGTACTTC CASSPTTGMTQYF TRBV18 NA NA TRBJ2-5
TGTGCCGGGTTCCTCTGTCGTAGCTCCGCCGAGCAGTACTTC CAGFLCRSSAEQYF TRBV27 NA NA TRBJ2-7
TGCGCCACCGAACTATGGGAAGCGGTCGGGAGAAGAGTCGGGGGGTTCCCCTACGAGCAGTACTTC CATELWEAVGRRVGGFPYEQYF TRBV10-1 few TRBD2 TRBJ2-7
TGCGCCAGCAGTCGTAGTCAGGGGGACCAAGAGACCCAGTACTTC CASSRSQGDQETQYF TRBV5-1 NA TRBD1 TRBJ2-5
TGTGCCAGCTCTAAGGACAGGTTCGGGGAGCAGTACTTC CASSKDRFGEQYF TRBV18 NA TRBD1 TRBJ2-7
TGTGCCAGCAGCCAAGAACTGACAGCGAACACCGGGGAGCTGTTTTTT CASSQELTANTGELFF TRBV3-1/TRBV3-2 NA NA TRBJ2-2
TGTGCCAGTTCCCCACAGGGACCTCAAGAGACCCAGTACTTC CASSPQGPQETQYF TRBV19 NA NA TRBJ2-5
TGTGCCAGCAGTATACTAGCGGGGGCCGAGCAGTTCTTC CASSILAGAEQFF TRBV27 NA TRBD2 TRBJ2-1
TGTGCCAGCAGCCGACGACAAGTCGCTGAAGCTTTCTTT CASSRRQVAEAFF TRBV11-2 NA NA TRBJ1-1
TGTGCCAGCAGTGGTTTGCAGTACAATGAGCAGTTCTTC CASSGLQYNEQFF TRBV14 NA NA TRBJ2-1
TGTGCCAGCAGCGCCCAGGGACTAGAAGACGAGCAGTACTTC CASSAQGLEDEQYF TRBV9 NA TRBD2 TRBJ2-7
TGCGCCAGCAGCCAAGATAGGGGCGAGACAGGGCCTTCACCCCTCCACTTT CASSQDRGETGPSPLHF TRBV4-1 NA TRBD1 TRBJ1-6
TGCAGCGTTGAACTCGGACAGGGAGGTGAAAAACTGTTTTTT CSVELGQGGEKLFF TRBV29-1 NA TRBD1 TRBJ1-4
TGTGCCACCTCTCAGGGGGACGGCTATGGCTACACCTTC CATSQGDGYGYTF TRBV15 NA TRBD1 TRBJ1-2
TGTGCCACAAGGATACTAGCGGGCACAGATACGCAGTATTTT CATRILAGTDTQYF TRBV19 NA TRBD2 TRBJ2-3
TGTGCCAGCAGCCAAGACCCCAGGGACACGAGCTACACCTTC CASSQDPRDTSYTF TRBV4-2 NA NA TRBJ1-2
TGTGCCAGTAGTATGAGAACAGGGGGGCCCGCAAACTATGGCTACACCTTC CASSMRTGGPANYGYTF TRBV19 NA TRBD1 TRBJ1-2
TGTGCCAGCGTCCCCGCCCAGCGGGGCAATGAGCAGTTCTTC CASVPAQRGNEQFF TRBV2 NA TRBD2 TRBJ2-1
TGTGCCAGCAGCTTTACACAGGCGGATCTCTATGGCTACACCTTC CASSFTQADLYGYTF TRBV5-6 NA NA TRBJ1-2
TGTGCCAGCAGTATCCACGGACCCCAGGGGGCTACCGTCTACGAGCAGTACTTC CASSIHGPQGATVYEQYF TRBV27 NA TRBD1 TRBJ2-7
TGTGCCAGCAGCTTAGGGACAGGGGGCACTGAAGCTTTCTTT CASSLGTGGTEAFF TRBV13 NA TRBD1 TRBJ1-1
TGCAGCGTCCAGGGGGGGGCAGGGGGCTCTAATGAGCAGTTCTTC CSVQGGAGGSNEQFF TRBV29-1 NA NA TRBJ2-1
TGTGCCTGGAGTAACAGCTACGAGCAGTACTTC CAWSNSYEQYF TRBV30 few NA TRBJ2-7
TGTGCCAGTAGTATGAACAGGGTAAGCACAGATACGCAGTATTTT CASSMNRVSTDTQYF TRBV19 NA NA TRBJ2-3
TGTGCCAGCAGCTTATACGTGGTTCAGGGGACGAACACCGGGGAGCTGTTTTTT CASSLYVVQGTNTGELFF TRBV7-8 NA NA TRBJ2-2
TGCGCCAGCAGCTTGGAAGGACTTGGGGGCACAGATACGCAGTATTTT CASSLEGLGGTDTQYF TRBV5-1 NA NA TRBJ2-3
TGCGCCAGCAGCAGGATACAGGGCAGCTCCTACAATGAGCAGTTCTTC CASSRIQGSSYNEQFF TRBV5-1 NA NA TRBJ2-1
TGTGCCAGCAGCCTCTTTACCGGGTCCAGCATGGAGTACTTC CASSLFTGSSMEYF TRBV6-5 few NA TRBJ2-4
TGTGCCAGCAGCTCGGACAGGGGCGCTGAAGCTTTCTTT CASSSDRGAEAFF TRBV11-2 NA TRBD1 TRBJ1-1
TGTGCCAGCAGCCCAGGACTAGCGGGCCAACAAGAGACCCAGTACTTC CASSPGLAGQQETQYF TRBV3-1/TRBV3-2 NA TRBD2 TRBJ2-5
TGTGCCAGCAGGGCGACAGGGGGCCTCGATCAGCCCCAGCATTTT CASRATGGLDQPQHF TRBV6-5 NA TRBD1 TRBJ1-5
TGTGCCAGCAGTGAAGCGCGTCCAGGCACCGGGGAGCTGTTTTTT CASSEARPGTGELFF TRBV2 NA NA TRBJ2-2